Below, 23 T cell receptor beta chains from the same sample are listed, as sequenced in a study of cytomegalovirus exposure and HLA in healthy donors. The study ran its PCR with 60 Vbeta and 13 Jbeta primers. Clones were read by immunoSEQ multiplex PCR, and TCRdb kept only the in-frame ones, dropping some. The table has over 100,000 clones, around two thirds seen once. Sequenced material: PBMCs. All receptors come from a woman aged 40 to 49 in good health and CMV-seropositive.

The rearrangement links TRBV7-8 to TRBJ1-1; 9 bases match TRBD1. V lost 5 bases to trimming and J lost 4 bases; unmatched junction nucleotides: 11. Germline loops: CDR1 SGHVS, CDR2 FQNEAQ. The CDR3 is 16 residues long. The DNA of the CDR3 is TGTGCCAGCAGCCTAAGGGACAGGGCCTTGGGCACTGAAGCTTTCTTT. Translated, it gives CASSLRDRALGTEAFF.

Remarks on this clone: Other DNA sequences in this specimen translate into the identical CDR3. DNA for the CDR3: TGTGCCATCAGTGGACAGGGGACTGAAGCTTTCTTT. Its translation is CAISGQGTEAFF. The V call is TRBV10-3, the J call TRBJ1-1; 8 nucleotides line up with TRBD1. V shed 4 bases, J shed 5 bases, and the junction held 0 bases outside the gene matches. Germline V lookup: CDR1 ENHRY, CDR2 SYGVKD. CDR3 length equals 12 residues.

The V gene is TRBV5-1, the J gene TRBJ1-1, with D maybe TRBD1 (6 bases). Per the germline V gene, CDR1 is SGHRS and CDR2 is YFSETQ. The CDR3 runs 17 residues. Trimming left V 4 bases short and J 2 bases short, with 21 bases between. The chain's CDR3 is CASSPSGRGGGNTEAFF. The CDR3 bases are TGCGCCAGCAGCCCCTCGGGAAGAGGGGGTGGAAACACTGAAGCTTTCTTT. The full variable domain, its missing parts supplied by reference TRBV5-1 and TRBJ1-1, is KAGVTQTPRYLIKTRGQQVTLSCSPISGHRSVSWYQQTPGQGLQFLFEYFSETQRNKGNFPGRFSGRQFSNSRSEMNVSTLELGDSALYLCASSPSGRGGGNTEAFFGQGTRLTVV.

The rearrangement joins TRBV5-6 to TRBJ1-2; TRBD1 might be the D (6 bases). Trimming removed 4 bases from V and 4 bases from J, with 17 bases in between. The CDR3 contains 15 residues. Looked up from germline, CDR1 is SGHDT and CDR2 is YYEEEE. In nucleotides, the CDR3 is TGTGCCAGCAGCCTTCAAGTAGGACAGCTCTATGGCTACACCTTC. Amino acids: CASSLQVGQLYGYTF.

CDR3 in amino acids: CASSFEEETQYF. The CDR3 DNA reads as TGTGCCAGCAGCTTTGAGGAAGAGACCCAGTACTTC. This rearrangement joins TRBV5-6 to TRBJ2-5; D gene unclear. This CDR3 has 12 residues. In germline, CDR1 is SGHDT, CDR2 YYEEEE. V was pared by 2 bases and J by 3 bases, with 5 bases between.

This clone was detected only once. This rearrangement joins TRBV6-5 to TRBJ2-1; 7 nucleotides agree with TRBD2. The germline V gene has CDR1 MNHEY and CDR2 SVGAGI. J gave up 1 base and V 8 bases, and 8 bases lay outside the gene matches. The CDR3 runs to 15 residues. The CDR3 coding sequence is TGTGCCAGCGCCCATAAGCGGGGATCCTACAATGAGCAGTTCTTC. This codes for CASAHKRGSYNEQFF.

The rearrangement uses TRBV10-3 and TRBJ2-7, with D perhaps matching TRBD2 (5 bases). The CDR3 has 11 residues. Germline CDR1 and CDR2: ENHRY and SYGVKD. Trimming cost V 2 bases and J 7 bases, with 6 bases left between them. This chain's CDR3 is CAISERDEQYF. CDR3 coding DNA: TGTGCCATCAGTGAGCGGGATGAGCAGTACTTC.

The chain combines TRBV11-3 with TRBJ1-1; possibly TRBD1 for D (5 bases). This CDR3 has 13 amino acids. V dropped 1 base and J dropped 10 bases, with 13 bases sitting between them. Germline V gives CDR1 SGHNT, CDR2 YENEEA. CDR3 in amino acids: CASSLAGGSGAFF. DNA of the CDR3: TGTGCCAGCAGCTTAGCGGGGGGTTCGGGAGCTTTCTTT.

This clone was seen more than once but under ten times. The V and J genes are TRBV6-5 and TRBJ2-7; 7 bases match TRBD1. The germline gives CDR1 MNHEY, CDR2 SVGAGI. The V gene end was trimmed by 0 bases and the J gene end by 1 base; junction bases not matched to a gene: 0. This CDR3 spans 14 amino acids. CDR3 amino acids: CASSYSGQSYEQYF. In nucleotides, the CDR3 is TGTGCCAGCAGTTACTCGGGACAGTCCTACGAGCAGTACTTC.

V and J are TRBV6-6 and TRBJ1-1; no firm D call. The CDR3 runs to 12 residues. The V end lost 6 bases, the J end lost 8 bases, and 13 bases lay between the germline ends. The germline V gene has CDR1 MNHNY and CDR2 SVGAGI (reference sequence). The CDR3 region has the DNA TGTGCCAGCAGCGACCCGGGAACCGAAGCTTTCTTT. Translation: CASSDPGTEAFF.

CDR3: CASSLASGTTNYEQYF. The CDR3 DNA reads TGTGCCAGCAGCTTAGCGTCCGGGACTACCAACTACGAGCAGTACTTC. V gene TRBV7-6 combines with J gene TRBJ2-7; TRBD2 matches 7 bases. The CDR3 sequence is 16 residues long. From germline, CDR1 is SGHVS and CDR2 FNYEAQ. V trimming: 0 bases; J trimming: 3 bases; junction bases outside the gene matches: 8.

The chain employs TRBV6-1 and TRBJ1-4; weak D call: TRBD1 (6 bases). The CDR3 is made up of 13 amino acids. The germline CDR1 and CDR2 sequences are MNHNS and SASEGT. V was clipped by 7 bases and J by 6 bases, with 12 bases between them. In DNA, the CDR3 is TGTGCCAGCAAGGGCAGGGGTGATGAAAAACTGTTTTTT. Protein sequence: CASKGRGDEKLFF.

This rearrangement joins TRBV7-6 to TRBJ2-1, with TRBD2 matching over 9 bases. Germline-derived CDR1 and CDR2 are SGHVS and FNYEAQ. The CDR3 loop spans 15 amino acids. V lost 1 base to trimming and J lost 7 bases; unmatched junction nucleotides: 5. CDR3 residues: CASSLVTSGWNEQFF. CDR3 bases: TGTGCCAGCAGCTTAGTTACTAGCGGGTGGAATGAGCAGTTCTTC. The variable domain in full, completed from reference TRBV7-6 and TRBJ2-1, reads GAGVSQSPRYKVTKRGQDVALRCDPISGHVSLYWYRQALGQGPEFLTYFNYEAQQDKSGLPNDRFSAERPEGSISTLTIQRTEQRDSAMYRCASSLVTSGWNEQFFGPGTRLTVL.

V and J are TRBV28 and TRBJ1-3, with 7 bases aligning to TRBD1. The germline V gene encodes CDR1 MDHEN and CDR2 SYDVKM. The CDR3 runs to 15 residues. The J segment lost 2 bases and the V segment lost 3 bases, leaving 4 bases of the junction unmatched. For the CDR3, the DNA is TGTGCCAGCAGTTTCCCAACAGGGGCTGGAAACACCATATATTTT. This sequence encodes CASSFPTGAGNTIYF.

There are a few counts of this clone. V is TRBV27 and J is TRBJ2-1; D gene ambiguous. In germline, CDR1 is MNHEY, CDR2 SMNVEV (reference sequence). CDR3 size: 14 residues. V lost 7 bases, J lost 4 bases, and 14 bases lay in between. The CDR3: CASTVTVGYNEQFF. CDR3 in DNA: TGTGCCAGCACGGTTACAGTCGGATACAATGAGCAGTTCTTC.

J is TRBJ1-6 and V is TRBV27, with 7 nucleotides matching TRBD1. The CDR3 length is 16 residues. Germline CDR1 MNHEY, CDR2 SMNVEV (reference sequence). After removal of 3 bases from V and 3 bases from J, the junction contained 5 bases not matched to a gene. The CDR3 loop reads CASSLAGTVYNSPLHF. The CDR3 nucleotides read TGTGCCAGCAGTTTGGCCGGGACAGTCTATAATTCACCCCTCCACTTT.

This clone appeared once. This chain joins TRBV27 and TRBJ1-1; D gene uncertain. Germline-derived CDR1 and CDR2 are MNHEY and SMNVEV (reference sequence). The CDR3 length is 15 residues. Trimming pared 5 bases from V and 1 base from J, leaving 14 bases between. This CDR3 reads CASSRTQRGNTEAFF. Written as DNA, the CDR3 is TGTGCCAGCAGTCGTACTCAACGGGGGAACACTGAAGCTTTCTTT.

This chain joins TRBV5-8 and TRBJ1-5; 9 bases agree with TRBD1. The CDR3 loop spans 16 amino acids. The V gene end was trimmed by 4 bases and the J gene end by 4 bases; junction bases not matched to a gene: 9. Germline V gene sequence: CDR1 SGHTS, CDR2 YDEGEE. In nucleotides, the CDR3 is TGTGCCAGCAGCGTCGGGACAGGGATGGAGAATCAGCCCCAGCATTTT. Translated, it gives CASSVGTGMENQPQHF. Supplemented by reference TRBV5-8 and TRBJ1-5, the full variable domain reads EAGVTQSPTHLIKTRGQQATLRCSPISGHTSVYWYQQALGLGLQFLLWYDEGEERNRGNFPPRFSGRQFPNYSSELNVNALELEDSALYLCASSVGTGMENQPQHFGDGTRLSIL.

The chain links TRBV5-1 to TRBJ1-3; D gene uncertain. Trimming pared 0 bases from V and 0 bases from J, leaving 13 bases between. The CDR3 has 17 amino acids. Looked up from germline, CDR1 is SGHRS and CDR2 is YFSETQ. Written as DNA, the CDR3 is TGCGCCAGCAGCTTGGCGTTGGGAGCGGGCTCTGGAAACACCATATATTTT. It encodes CASSLALGAGSGNTIYF.

The CDR3 loop is CASSPLQDTGNTIYF. As DNA, the CDR3 is TGTGCCAGCAGCCCCTTACAGGATACCGGAAACACCATATATTTT. V and J are TRBV6-6 and TRBJ1-3; a possible D gene is TRBD1 (5 bases). Trimming shortened V by 6 bases and J by 4 bases, and 16 bases separated the two germline ends. Germline loops: CDR1 MNHNY, CDR2 SVGAGI (reference sequence). CDR3 length: 15 residues.

This rearrangement joins TRBV7-6 to TRBJ1-2, with 7 bases fitting TRBD1. Germline CDR1 is SGHVS and CDR2 is FNYEAQ. The CDR3 consists of 14 residues. The V and J ends lost 5 bases and 4 bases, in that order; junction bases with no gene match: 7. The CDR3 region is CASSPTWDSYGYTF. As DNA, the CDR3 is TGTGCCAGCAGCCCGACTTGGGACAGCTATGGCTACACCTTC.

V usage is TRBV5-6 and J usage is TRBJ2-7, with D perhaps TRBD1 (6 bases). Germline V lookup: CDR1 SGHDT, CDR2 YYEEEE. V lost 4 bases and J lost 5, with 16 bases in between. The length of the CDR3 is 14 residues. For the CDR3, the DNA is TGTGCCAGCAGCACCACAGGGAATCCCGACGAGCAGTACTTC. It is translated as CASSTTGNPDEQYF.

The V call is TRBV28, the J call TRBJ2-5; 9 nucleotides align to TRBD1. Trimming cost V 7 bases and J 2 bases; bases outside gene matches: 8. The CDR3 contains 15 residues. CDR1 MDHEN and CDR2 SYDVKM come from the germline V gene. The chain's CDR3 is CASTAGGQGQETQYF. CDR3 DNA sequence: TGTGCCAGCACTGCCGGGGGACAGGGACAAGAGACCCAGTACTTC. Based on the CDR3 plus reference TRBV28 and TRBJ2-5, the full variable domain is DVKVTQSSRYLVKRTGEKVFLECVQDMDHENMFWYRQDPGLGLRLIYFSYDVKMKEKGDIPEGYSVSREKKERFSLILESASTNQTSMYLCASTAGGQGQETQYFGPGTRLLVL.